This T cell receptor beta chain was recorded in a study of graft-versus-host responses after intestinal transplantation. Study conclusions and caveats: GvH clonotypes were identified within recipient marrow, with a subset emerging first in ileum or blood.

This table comes from immunoSEQ multiplex PCR, and its TCRdb copy is limited to in-frame clones, with some not included. The sample consists of over 70,000 clones, almost 90% of them appearing once. About this clone: Its cognate antigen is unknown.

The germline V and J ends were trimmed by 3 bases and 0 bases, with 13 bases remaining between them. From germline, CDR1 is SQVTM and CDR2 ANQGSEA. The CDR3 sequence is 15 residues long. V is TRBV29-1 and J is TRBJ2-3, with D uncertain. The receptor was isolated from a human donor who was the organ donor for an intestinal transplant. The input for sequencing was unstimulated CD8+ T cells sorted from spleen or lymph node cells, taken before transplant. CDR3 coding DNA: TGCAGCGTTGACGACACAAGTACTAGCACAGATACGCAGTATTTT. It translates to CSVDDTSTSTDTQYF.